This TCR beta chain was identified during a study of early T cells in non-severe SARS-CoV-2 infection. Whole-study context: Sequencing was performed on bulk RNA from unsorted whole blood, leaving chains unpaired.

Whole-study findings and limits: Matching with VDJdb favored anti-spike CD8 responses (missing private and CD4 specificities).

This CDR3 contains 15 residues. With V trimmed by 4 bases and J by 3 bases, 9 bases remained unmatched. CDR1 and CDR2 from the germline V gene are SGHTA and FQGNSA. As for this clonotype: Antigen: not known.

In the library, individual cDNA molecules carried attached unique molecular identifiers. TCRdb independently ran MiXCR on the 5' RACE reads; one entry per CDR3 protein. Here the sample spans tens of thousands of distinct CDR3 sequences, approximately 10% being singletons. The V gene is TRBV7-2, the J gene TRBJ2-7; 7 bases fit TRBD1. The specimen comprised whole blood, sampled at baseline. The receptor was isolated from an adult who was a healthcare worker with PCR-confirmed SARS-CoV-2 infection or an uninfected control (not recorded which). Here the CDR3 reads CASSWARDRYYEQYF. CDR3 sequence (DNA): TGTGCCAGCAGCTGGGCCCGGGACAGATACTACGAGCAGTACTTC. Using reference TRBV7-2 and TRBJ2-7 for the parts outside the CDR3, the full variable domain is GAGVSQSPSNKVTEKGKDVELRCDPISGHTALYWYRQSLGQGLEFLIYFQGNSAPDKSGLPSDRFSAERTGGSVSTLTIQRTQQEDSAVYLCASSWARDRYYEQYFGPGTRLTVT.